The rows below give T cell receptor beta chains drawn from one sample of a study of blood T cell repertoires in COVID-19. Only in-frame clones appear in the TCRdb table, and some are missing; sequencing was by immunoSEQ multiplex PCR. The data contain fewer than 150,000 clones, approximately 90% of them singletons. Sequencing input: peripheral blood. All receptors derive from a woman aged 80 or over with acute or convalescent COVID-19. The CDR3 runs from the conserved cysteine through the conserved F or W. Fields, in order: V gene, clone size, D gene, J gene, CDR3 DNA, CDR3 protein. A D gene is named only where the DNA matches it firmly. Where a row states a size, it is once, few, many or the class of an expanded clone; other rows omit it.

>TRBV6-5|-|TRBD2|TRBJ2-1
TGTGCCAGCAGTACTCTAGCGGGGTCCTTCAATGAGCAGTTCTTC
CASSTLAGSFNEQFF
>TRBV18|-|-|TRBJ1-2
TGTGCCAGCTCCCCGACCAGTGGAGGGTACTATGGCTACACCTTC
CASSPTSGGYYGYTF
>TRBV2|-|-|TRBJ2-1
TGTGCCAGCAGTGCCAGGCGGGTTAACAATGAGCAGTTCTTC
CASSARRVNNEQFF
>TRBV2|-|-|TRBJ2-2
TGTGCCAGCAGTGTAAAAGGGGCGGCCACCGGGGAGCTGTTTTTT
CASSVKGAATGELFF
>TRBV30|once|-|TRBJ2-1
TGTGCCTGGAGAGACCAGGGGTTCACCTACAATGAGCAGTTCTTC
CAWRDQGFTYNEQFF
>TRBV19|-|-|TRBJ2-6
TGTGCCAGTAGTCCGCCTACTGGGGCCAACGTCCTGACTTTC
CASSPPTGANVLTF
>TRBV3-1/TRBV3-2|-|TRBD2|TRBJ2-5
TGTGCCAGCAGCCAAAGTAGCGGGGGAAAGACCCAGTACTTC
CASSQSSGGKTQYF
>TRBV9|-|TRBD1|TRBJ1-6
TGTGCCAGCAGCCCAGGACAGGGGAATTCACCCCTCCACTTT
CASSPGQGNSPLHF
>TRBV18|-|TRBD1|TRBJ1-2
TGTGCCAGCTCACCCTCGGGGGGACAGGGGGATTCTGGCTACACCTTC
CASSPSGGQGDSGYTF
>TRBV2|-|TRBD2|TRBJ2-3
TGTGCCAGCAGTATCGGGGGGGCCGCAGATACGCAGTATTTT
CASSIGGAADTQYF
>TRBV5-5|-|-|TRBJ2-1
TGTGCCAGCAGCAAAACATACAATGAGCAGTTCTTC
CASSKTYNEQFF
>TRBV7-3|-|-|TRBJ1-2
TGTGCCAGCAGCTTAACCCAGGCAGGGGATGGCTACACCTTC
CASSLTQAGDGYTF
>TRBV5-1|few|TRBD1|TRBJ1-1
TGCGCCAGCAGCTTTATTCGACAGGGGATCCCTGAAGCTTTCTTT
CASSFIRQGIPEAFF
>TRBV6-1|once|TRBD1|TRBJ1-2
TGTGCCAGCAGTGAGTGGACAGGGAAGGGGGGAGGCTACACCTTC
CASSEWTGKGGGYTF
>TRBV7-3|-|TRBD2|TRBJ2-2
TGTGCCAGCAGCTTGTCCGGGGGGGCCGTTGACACCGGGGAGCTGTTTTTT
CASSLSGGAVDTGELFF
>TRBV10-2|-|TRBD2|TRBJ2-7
TGCGCCAGCAGTGAGAGGGTAGCGGGGGGCTCCATCTCCTACGAGCAGTACTTC
CASSERVAGGSISYEQYF
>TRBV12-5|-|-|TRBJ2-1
TGTGCTAGTGGTACCCCCCTAGTCCCCTCCTACAATGAGCAGTTCTTC
CASGTPLVPSYNEQFF
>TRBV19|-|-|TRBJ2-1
TGTGCCAGTAGTCCTTTCAACCGCGGGGATGAGCAGTTCTTC
CASSPFNRGDEQFF
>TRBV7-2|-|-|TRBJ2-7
TGTGCCAGCAGCTTAGACCGAACATCCTACGAGCAGTACTTC
CASSLDRTSYEQYF
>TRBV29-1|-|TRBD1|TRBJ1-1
TGCAGCGCCAACGGACAGGCAAACACTGAAGCTTTCTTT
CSANGQANTEAFF
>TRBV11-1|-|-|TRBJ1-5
TGTGCCAGCAGCTCTGAGTTAAATCAGCCCCAGCATTTT
CASSSELNQPQHF
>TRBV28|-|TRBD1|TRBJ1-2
TGTGCCAGCAGTCGGCCGGGACAGGGCGTATATGGCTACACCTTC
CASSRPGQGVYGYTF
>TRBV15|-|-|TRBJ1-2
TGTGCCACCAGCCAGTCTAACTATGGCTACACCTTC
CATSQSNYGYTF
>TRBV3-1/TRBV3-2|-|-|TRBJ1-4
TGTGCCAGCAGCCAAGGGCGGGGTAGAGATGAAAAACTGTTTTTT
CASSQGRGRDEKLFF
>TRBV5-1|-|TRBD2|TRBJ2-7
TGCGCCAGCAGCTTGTTAGCGGGAGTCTCCTACGAGCAGTACTTC
CASSLLAGVSYEQYF